The rows below give T cell receptor beta chains drawn from one sample of a study of blood T cell repertoires in COVID-19. TCRdb keeps only in-frame clones here, not all; method: immunoSEQ multiplex PCR. Of 250,000 to 300,000 clones in the sample, 88% are singletons; the top ten hold around 0.8%. Specimen: peripheral blood. These receptors all stem from a woman younger than 45 with acute or convalescent COVID-19. CDR3s include the opening cysteine and the closing phenylalanine or tryptophan. D genes are given only for firm matches. Only some rows state a clone size, as once, few, many or a class for expanded clones.

abundance,j_gene,d_gene,v_gene,CDR3nt,CDR3aa
NA,TRBJ2-1,TRBD2,TRBV11-3,TGTGCCAGCAGCCTAAGTACGGGACTAGCGGGAGCGGGGTCCTACAATGAGCAGTTCTTC,CASSLSTGLAGAGSYNEQFF
NA,TRBJ2-7,TRBD2,TRBV6-5,TGTGCCAGCGGGACTAGCGGGGCCCGGAAAGGGCAGTACTTC,CASGTSGARKGQYF
NA,TRBJ1-1,NA,TRBV19,TGTGCCAGTAGTAACAGGGCGAACACTGAAGCTTTCTTT,CASSNRANTEAFF
NA,TRBJ1-4,NA,TRBV19,TGTGCCAGTAGTATATCCAAAAATGAAAAACTGTTTTTT,CASSISKNEKLFF
NA,TRBJ2-5,TRBD2,TRBV19,TGTGCCACTACCGCGCCGGCTAGCGGACAAGAGACCCAGTACTTC,CATTAPASGQETQYF
NA,TRBJ1-5,TRBD1,TRBV4-3,TGCGCCAGCAGCCCTGACAGGGGATACAATCAGCCCCAGCATTTT,CASSPDRGYNQPQHF
few,TRBJ2-2,NA,TRBV6-5,TGTGCCAGCACCTCGGGGGACACCGGGGAGCTGTTTTTT,CASTSGDTGELFF
once,TRBJ1-1,NA,TRBV9,TGTGCCAGCAGCGTAGGATCCAGGGGAGGGACTGAAGCTTTCTTT,CASSVGSRGGTEAFF
few,TRBJ1-2,TRBD1,TRBV19,TGTGCCAGTAGCAGTATGACAGGGCGCTACACCTTC,CASSSMTGRYTF
few,TRBJ2-2,TRBD1,TRBV11-2,TGTGCCAGCAGCCGGGACAGGGTTCCCACCGGGGAGCTGTTTTTT,CASSRDRVPTGELFF
once,TRBJ2-3,NA,TRBV19,TGTGCCAGTAGTTCTCCGGGCGGGACAGATACGCAGTATTTT,CASSSPGGTDTQYF
NA,TRBJ2-7,TRBD2,TRBV5-6,TGTGCCAGCAACACGGCGGGAGGGCCGATGGTCGAGCAGTACTTC,CASNTAGGPMVEQYF
NA,TRBJ1-2,TRBD1,TRBV27,TGTGCCAGCAGTTTATACCGGGGACAGGGGGCCGGCTACACCTTC,CASSLYRGQGAGYTF
NA,TRBJ2-3,NA,TRBV5-6,TGTGCCAGCAGCTTGGTGGGCAGGGCAGGGGATACGCAGTATTTT,CASSLVGRAGDTQYF
NA,TRBJ2-7,TRBD1,TRBV6-4,TGTGCCATCCAGTATAGGACAGGCTCCTACGAGCAGTACTTC,CAIQYRTGSYEQYF
NA,TRBJ1-4,NA,TRBV9,TGTGCCAGCAGCGCCAAGGGGTTAGGTGAAAAACTGTTTTTT,CASSAKGLGEKLFF
once,TRBJ1-6,NA,TRBV12-2,TGTGCAAGTCGCTTAGTAGCCAGTGTTTTACTCCCATACCGGTGGGGACAGGGGCCTCTTCCCCTCCACTTT,CASRLVASVLLPYRWGQGPLPLHF
NA,TRBJ2-7,NA,TRBV30,TGTGCCTGGAGTGGACAGGCCTCCTACGAGCAGTACTTC,CAWSGQASYEQYF
NA,TRBJ2-3,TRBD2,TRBV19,TGTGCCAGTAGTATGCGACCCCCCGGGAGGCTATCCCCTGCAGATACGCAGTATTTT,CASSMRPPGRLSPADTQYF
NA,TRBJ2-3,TRBD2,TRBV19,TGTGCCAGTAGTATAGGGCTAGCGGGCTCAGATACGCAGTATTTT,CASSIGLAGSDTQYF
NA,TRBJ1-4,TRBD1,TRBV24-1,TGTGCCACCAGTGATCGGGACAGTGAAAAACTGTTTTTT,CATSDRDSEKLFF
NA,TRBJ2-2,TRBD1,TRBV7-9,TGTGCCAGCAGCCGCGGGTCCCCGGGACAGGGCACCGGGGAGCTGTTTTTT,CASSRGSPGQGTGELFF
NA,TRBJ2-2,NA,TRBV3-1/TRBV3-2,TGTGCCAGCAGCCAAGGAGGGAGAGCGAACACCGGGGAGCTGTTTTTT,CASSQGGRANTGELFF
NA,TRBJ2-2,TRBD1,TRBV4-3,TGCGCCAGCAGCCAACCTGACAGGGTAGATACCGGGGAGCTGTTTTTT,CASSQPDRVDTGELFF
NA,TRBJ2-2,NA,TRBV29-1,TGCAGCGCCCAGGGTTCGAACACCGGGGAGCTGTTTTTT,CSAQGSNTGELFF
NA,TRBJ2-7,TRBD2,TRBV18,TGTGCCAGCTCAACGACTAGCGGGAGCTACGAGCAGTACTTC,CASSTTSGSYEQYF
NA,TRBJ1-6,NA,TRBV19,TGTGCCAGTAGCGTAATTAATTCACCCCTCCACTTT,CASSVINSPLHF
NA,TRBJ2-7,TRBD1,TRBV5-6,TGTGCCAGCAGCTCGGACAGGGCTCTTGAGCAGTACTTC,CASSSDRALEQYF
once,TRBJ2-7,TRBD1,TRBV28,TGTGCCAGCAGTTTTGGGTACAGGGGATTCGAGCAGTACTTC,CASSFGYRGFEQYF